These T cell receptor beta chains were read from a single sample in a study of PD-1 blockade in classical Hodgkin lymphoma. The protocol was immunoSEQ multiplex PCR, while the TCRdb copy is restricted to in-frame clones and leaves out a portion. The data contain about 6,900 clones, roughly 90% of them seen just once; the ten biggest clones take up about 40%. The material sequenced was peripheral blood mononuclear cells (PBMCs), taken before the fourth cycle of nivolumab. The source is a human donor with classical Hodgkin lymphoma. CDR3s include the opening cysteine and the closing phenylalanine or tryptophan. The D gene is left open where the match is weak. A row's size may be missing; if present it is once, few, many or a size class.

D,V,J,size,CDR3,DNA
-,TRBV9,TRBJ2-5,-,CASSVGADQETQYF,TGTGCCAGCAGCGTAGGAGCAGATCAAGAGACCCAGTACTTC
-,TRBV21-1,TRBJ1-2,few,CASSNFPSPGGNGYTF,TGTGCCAGCAGCAACTTCCCATCCCCGGGGGGCAATGGCTACACCTTC
-,TRBV6-5,TRBJ1-6,-,CATGRGNSPLHF,TGTGCCACGGGAAGGGGGAATTCACCCCTCCACTTT
-,TRBV18,TRBJ1-3,-,CASSRAAGALSGNTIYF,TGTGCCAGCTCTAGGGCGGCGGGAGCTCTCTCTGGAAACACCATATATTTT
TRBD1,TRBV4-1,TRBJ1-2,-,CASSQDETGRRIDGYTF,TGCGCCAGCAGCCAAGATGAGACAGGGAGGAGGATAGATGGCTACACCTTC
-,TRBV4-2,TRBJ1-1,-,CASSPTPWTEAFF,TGTGCCAGCAGCCCCACCCCTTGGACTGAAGCTTTCTTT
TRBD1,TRBV30,TRBJ1-1,-,CAWSISGAGGAEAFF,TGTGCCTGGAGTATATCCGGGGCAGGGGGTGCTGAAGCTTTCTTT
TRBD1,TRBV6-8,TRBJ2-1,-,CASSLDRGPRNEQFF,TGTGCCAGCAGTTTGGACAGGGGCCCACGAAATGAGCAGTTCTTC
TRBD2,TRBV7-2,TRBJ2-5,-,CASSSSLAGGLETQYF,TGTGCCAGCAGCTCCTCATTAGCGGGGGGGCTAGAGACCCAGTACTTC
-,TRBV5-1,TRBJ1-6,-,CASSLALSTYSPLHF,TGCGCCAGCAGCTTGGCCCTTAGTACTTATTCACCCCTCCACTTT
-,TRBV5-8,TRBJ1-2,-,CASSLPGGGYGYTF,TGTGCCAGCAGTCTCCCGGGGGGTGGCTATGGCTACACCTTC
TRBD1,TRBV4-1,TRBJ2-3,once,CASSRAGQGASTQYF,TGCGCCAGCAGCCGCGCGGGACAGGGGGCGAGTACGCAGTATTTT
-,TRBV19,TRBJ1-2,-,CASSRRYYGYTF,TGTGCCAGTAGTAGGCGGTACTATGGCTACACCTTC
-,TRBV13,TRBJ1-2,-,CASSLSMGSVNYGYTF,TGTGCCAGCAGTTTATCGATGGGATCAGTTAACTATGGCTACACCTTC
-,TRBV2,TRBJ1-2,few,CASSGEGGVVGYTF,TGTGCCAGCAGTGGGGAGGGCGGAGTTGTTGGCTACACCTTC
-,TRBV7-3,TRBJ2-2,-,CASSSGGPNTGELFF,TGTGCCAGCAGCTCAGGAGGGCCCAACACCGGGGAGCTGTTTTTT
TRBD1,TRBV11-2,TRBJ1-1,-,CASSPGQGAVVTEAFF,TGTGCCAGCAGCCCCGGACAGGGTGCCGTTGTGACTGAAGCTTTCTTT
-,TRBV6-5,TRBJ1-6,-,CASRTGRSYNSPLHF,TGTGCCAGCAGAACCGGACGGAGCTATAATTCACCCCTCCACTTT
-,TRBV30,TRBJ1-1,few,CAMMRGDTEAFF,TGTGCCATGATGAGGGGGGACACTGAAGCTTTCTTT
-,TRBV18,TRBJ2-4,-,CASSPRGDIQYF,TGTGCCAGCTCACCGAGGGGGGACATTCAGTACTTC
-,TRBV30,TRBJ1-6,-,CAWSVGGSSYNSPLHF,TGTGCCTGGAGTGTCGGAGGTAGCTCCTATAATTCACCCCTCCACTTT
-,TRBV15,TRBJ1-3,-,CATSREASSGNTIYF,TGTGCCACCAGCAGAGAAGCGAGCTCTGGAAACACCATATATTTT
TRBD2,TRBV5-1,TRBJ2-1,-,CASSLDSGRLNEQFF,TGCGCCAGCAGCTTGGATAGCGGGAGGCTCAATGAGCAGTTCTTC
-,TRBV10-3,TRBJ1-2,-,CAISEGGYGYTF,TGTGCCATCAGTGAAGGAGGCTATGGCTACACCTTC
TRBD2,TRBV6-1,TRBJ2-1,-,CASSGGAGGLGEQFF,TGTGCCAGCAGTGGAGGAGCGGGGGGTCTAGGTGAGCAGTTCTTC
-,TRBV2,TRBJ2-2,-,CASFAGGANTGELFF,TGTGCCAGCTTTGCCGGGGGCGCGAACACCGGGGAGCTGTTTTTT
TRBD1,TRBV18,TRBJ1-1,-,CASSSGTDKAFF,TGTGCCAGCTCGTCCGGGACAGATAAAGCTTTCTTT
-,TRBV6-1,TRBJ1-1,-,CASSEQLNTEAFF,TGTGCCAGCAGTGAACAACTGAACACTGAAGCTTTCTTT
-,TRBV5-1,TRBJ1-4,-,CASSFYRQEKLFF,TGCGCCAGCAGCTTTTATCGCCAGGAAAAACTGTTTTTT
-,TRBV19,TRBJ2-1,-,CASSVTRTYNEQFF,TGTGCCAGTAGTGTTACCCGGACATACAATGAGCAGTTCTTC
-,TRBV7-9,TRBJ1-4,-,CASSSRGITNEKLFF,TGTGCCAGCAGCTCCCGGGGGATAACTAATGAAAAACTGTTTTTT
-,TRBV5-1,TRBJ1-2,-,CASRPQVSPFGGYTF,TGCGCCAGCAGGCCCCAAGTTTCCCCCTTTGGTGGCTACACCTTC
TRBD2,TRBV11-2,TRBJ2-2,-,CASSLAQRGGTGELFF,TGTGCCAGCAGCTTAGCCCAGCGGGGTGGTACCGGGGAGCTGTTTTTT
-,TRBV6-1,TRBJ1-1,-,CASRVPSGGAFF,TGTGCCAGCAGGGTTCCTTCCGGAGGAGCTTTCTTT
-,TRBV7-9,TRBJ1-6,-,CASSNSRAYPYSPLHF,TGTGCCAGCAGCAACTCTAGGGCTTACCCTTATTCACCCCTCCACTTT
-,TRBV11-1,TRBJ2-6,-,CASSYGGGGANVLTF,TGTGCCAGCAGCTACGGGGGTGGTGGGGCCAACGTCCTGACTTTC
TRBD1,TRBV5-4,TRBJ1-2,once,CASSPWTGHGYTF,TGTGCCAGCAGCCCCTGGACAGGACATGGCTACACCTTC
-,TRBV4-1,TRBJ1-6,-,CASSQAGPNSPLHF,TGCGCCAGCAGCCAAGCGGGTCCTAATTCACCCCTCCACTTT
-,TRBV19,TRBJ1-1,large,CASLSFAGETNTEAFF,TGTGCCAGTCTATCCTTTGCGGGGGAGACGAACACTGAAGCTTTCTTT
-,TRBV2,TRBJ1-1,-,CASSAGILSEAFF,TGTGCCAGCAGCGCAGGGATTTTGAGTGAAGCTTTCTTT
TRBD1,TRBV10-2,TRBJ1-1,-,CATAGGVGTEAFF,TGCGCCACTGCAGGGGGTGTTGGCACTGAAGCTTTCTTT
TRBD1,TRBV5-4,TRBJ1-2,-,CASSFRDRGLLDGYTF,TGTGCCAGCAGCTTCCGGGACAGGGGCCTTCTGGATGGCTACACCTTC
-,TRBV2,TRBJ1-2,-,CASRRDGNYGYTF,TGTGCCAGCAGACGGGACGGGAACTATGGCTACACCTTC
TRBD1,TRBV6-5,TRBJ2-2,-,CASSYRGPGELFF,TGTGCCAGCAGTTACAGGGGGCCGGGGGAGCTGTTTTTT
TRBD1,TRBV2,TRBJ2-3,once,CASSVGGWTYTDTQYF,TGTGCCAGCAGTGTAGGGGGCTGGACTTACACAGATACGCAGTATTTT
-,TRBV7-9,TRBJ1-1,-,CASSSPGSRVNTEAFF,TGTGCCAGCAGCTCCCCCGGGAGTCGGGTTAACACTGAAGCTTTCTTT
-,TRBV2,TRBJ2-3,-,CASSVAFSTDTQYF,TGTGCCAGCAGTGTCGCGTTCAGCACAGATACGCAGTATTTT
-,TRBV4-1,TRBJ1-1,-,CASSQGVNTEAFF,TGCGCCAGCAGCCAGGGGGTGAACACTGAAGCTTTCTTT
-,TRBV7-2,TRBJ1-4,-,CASSFTTNEKLFF,TGTGCCAGCAGCTTCACAACTAATGAAAAACTGTTTTTT
-,TRBV5-6,TRBJ1-2,-,CASSETGGNYGYTF,TGTGCCAGCAGCGAAACGGGGGGGAACTATGGCTACACCTTC
-,TRBV18,TRBJ2-3,-,CASSRRDGTDTQYF,TGTGCCAGCTCACGACGGGACGGCACAGATACGCAGTATTTT
TRBD1,TRBV5-6,TRBJ1-2,-,CASSSGQGHYGYTF,TGTGCCAGCAGCTCCGGACAGGGACACTATGGCTACACCTTC
TRBD1,TRBV7-9,TRBJ1-2,-,CASSQVSMGTGFGYTF,TGTGCCAGCAGCCAAGTCTCGATGGGGACAGGGTTTGGCTACACCTTC
-,TRBV19,TRBJ2-3,few,CASSIYGRASTDTQYF,TGTGCCAGTAGTATTTACGGCAGGGCTAGCACAGATACGCAGTATTTT
TRBD1,TRBV7-6,TRBJ1-2,-,CASSRNRGHTSYGYTF,TGTGCCAGCAGCCGAAACAGGGGACATACGAGCTATGGCTACACCTTC